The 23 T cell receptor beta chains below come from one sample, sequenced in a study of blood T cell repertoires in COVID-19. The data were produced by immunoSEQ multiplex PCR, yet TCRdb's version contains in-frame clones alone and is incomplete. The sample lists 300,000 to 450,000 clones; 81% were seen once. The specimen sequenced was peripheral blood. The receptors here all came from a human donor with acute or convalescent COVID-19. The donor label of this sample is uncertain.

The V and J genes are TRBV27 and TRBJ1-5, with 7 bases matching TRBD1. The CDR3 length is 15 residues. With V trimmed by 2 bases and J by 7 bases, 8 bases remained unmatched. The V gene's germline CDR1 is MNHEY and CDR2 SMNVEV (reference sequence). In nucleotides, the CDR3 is TGTGCCAGCAGTTTACAAGGGGGCGCATACCAGCCCCAGCATTTT. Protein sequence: CASSLQGGAYQPQHF.

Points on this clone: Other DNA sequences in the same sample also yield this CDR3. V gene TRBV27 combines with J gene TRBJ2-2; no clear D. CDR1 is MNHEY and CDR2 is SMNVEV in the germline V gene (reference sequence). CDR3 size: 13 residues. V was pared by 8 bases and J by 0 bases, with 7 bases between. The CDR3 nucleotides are TGTGCCAGCTCTACTGCGAACACCGGGGAGCTGTTTTTT. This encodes CASSTANTGELFF.

CDR3 protein: CASSPRTGTGELFF. DNA of the CDR3: TGTGCCAGCAGCCCCCGGACAGGCACCGGGGAGCTGTTTTTT. The genes are TRBV5-4 and TRBJ2-2, with 7 bases aligning to TRBD1. This CDR3 has 14 residues. The V segment lost 4 bases and the J segment 4 bases; nucleotides outside the gene matches: 4. Germline CDR1 is SGHNT and CDR2 is YYREEE (reference sequence).

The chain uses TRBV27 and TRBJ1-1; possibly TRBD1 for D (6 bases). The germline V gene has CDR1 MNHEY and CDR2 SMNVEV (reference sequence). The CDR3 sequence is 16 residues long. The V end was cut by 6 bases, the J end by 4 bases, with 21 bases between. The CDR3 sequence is CASSEEGGRRPTEAFF. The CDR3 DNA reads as TGTGCCAGCAGCGAAGAGGGGGGGCGACGTCCCACTGAAGCTTTCTTT.

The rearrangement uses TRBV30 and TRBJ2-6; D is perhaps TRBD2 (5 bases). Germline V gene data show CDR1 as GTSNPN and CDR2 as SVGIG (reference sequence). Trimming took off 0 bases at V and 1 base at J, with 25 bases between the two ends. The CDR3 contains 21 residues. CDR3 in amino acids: CAWSVDRVRTAGISGANVLTF. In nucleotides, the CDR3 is TGTGCCTGGAGTGTGGACCGGGTTAGGACTGCCGGAATTTCTGGGGCCAACGTCCTGACTTTC. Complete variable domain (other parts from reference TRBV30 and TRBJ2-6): SQTIHQWPATLVQPVGSPLSLECTVEGTSNPNLYWYRQAAGRGLQLLFYSVGIGQISSEVPQNLSASRPQDRQFILSSKKLLLSDSGFYLCAWSVDRVRTAGISGANVLTFGAGSRLTVL.

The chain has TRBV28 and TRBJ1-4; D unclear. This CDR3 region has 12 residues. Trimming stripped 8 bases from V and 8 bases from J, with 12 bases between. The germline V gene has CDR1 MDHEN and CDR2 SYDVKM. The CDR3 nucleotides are TGTGCCAGCCGCGATGTAGTGGAAAAACTGTTTTTT. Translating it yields CASRDVVEKLFF.

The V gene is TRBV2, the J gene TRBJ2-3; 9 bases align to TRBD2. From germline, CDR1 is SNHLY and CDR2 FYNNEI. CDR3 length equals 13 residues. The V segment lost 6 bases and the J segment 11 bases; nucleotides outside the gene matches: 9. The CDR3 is CASRSGTSRVQYF. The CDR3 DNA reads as TGTGCCAGCAGATCCGGGACTAGCCGTGTGCAGTATTTT.

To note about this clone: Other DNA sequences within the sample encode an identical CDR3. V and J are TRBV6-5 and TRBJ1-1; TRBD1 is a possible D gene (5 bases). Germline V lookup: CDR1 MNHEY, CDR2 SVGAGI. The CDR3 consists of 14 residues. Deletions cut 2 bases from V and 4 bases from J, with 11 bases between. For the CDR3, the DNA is TGTGCCAGCAGTTACCGAGGGGAGGGCACTGAAGCTTTCTTT. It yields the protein CASSYRGEGTEAFF.

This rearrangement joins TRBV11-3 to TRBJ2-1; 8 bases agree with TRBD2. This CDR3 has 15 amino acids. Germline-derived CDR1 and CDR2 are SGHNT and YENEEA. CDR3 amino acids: CRAGGRSGGPGEQFF. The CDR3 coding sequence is TGTAGAGCTGGGGGAAGGTCGGGAGGGCCGGGTGAGCAGTTCTTC.

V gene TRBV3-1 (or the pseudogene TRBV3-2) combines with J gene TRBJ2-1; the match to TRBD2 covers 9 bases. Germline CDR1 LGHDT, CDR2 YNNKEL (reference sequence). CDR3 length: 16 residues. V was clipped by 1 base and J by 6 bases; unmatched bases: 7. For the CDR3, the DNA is TGTGCCAGCAGCCAAGGTCGCCTAGCGGGGACCAATGAGCAGTTCTTC. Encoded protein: CASSQGRLAGTNEQFF.

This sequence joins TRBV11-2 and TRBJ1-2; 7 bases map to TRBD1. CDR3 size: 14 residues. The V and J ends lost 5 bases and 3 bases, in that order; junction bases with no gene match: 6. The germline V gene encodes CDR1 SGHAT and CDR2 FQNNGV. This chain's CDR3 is CASSRLGTDYGYTF. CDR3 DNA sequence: TGTGCCAGCAGCCGACTCGGGACAGACTATGGCTACACCTTC.

In DNA form, the CDR3 reads TGTGCCTGGACTAGCGGGGTCCAAGAGACCCAGTACTTC. Translation: CAWTSGVQETQYF. The chain joins TRBV30 to TRBJ2-5; 9 nucleotides agree with TRBD2. The germline V gene has CDR1 GTSNPN and CDR2 SVGIG (reference sequence). J lost 1 base, V lost 4 bases, and 1 base had no gene match. The CDR3 contains 13 residues.

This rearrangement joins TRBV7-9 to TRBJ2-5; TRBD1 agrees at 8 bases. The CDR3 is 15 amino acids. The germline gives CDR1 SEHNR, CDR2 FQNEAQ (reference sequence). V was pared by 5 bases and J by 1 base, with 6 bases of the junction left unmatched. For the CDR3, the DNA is TGTGCCAGCAGCCCGGGACAGGCTATCCAAGAGACCCAGTACTTC. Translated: CASSPGQAIQETQYF. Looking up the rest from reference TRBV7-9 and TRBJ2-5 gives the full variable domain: DTGVSQNPRHKITKRGQNVTFRCDPISEHNRLYWYRQTLGQGPEFLTYFQNEAQLEKSRLLSDRFSAERPKGSFSTLEIQRTEQGDSAMYLCASSPGQAIQETQYFGPGTRLLVL.

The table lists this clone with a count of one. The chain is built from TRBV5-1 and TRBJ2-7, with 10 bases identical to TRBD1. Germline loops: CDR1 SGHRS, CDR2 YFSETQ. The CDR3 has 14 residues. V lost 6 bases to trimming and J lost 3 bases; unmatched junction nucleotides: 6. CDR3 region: CASNKGTGVYEQYF. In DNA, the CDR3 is TGCGCCAGCAACAAAGGGACAGGGGTCTACGAGCAGTACTTC.

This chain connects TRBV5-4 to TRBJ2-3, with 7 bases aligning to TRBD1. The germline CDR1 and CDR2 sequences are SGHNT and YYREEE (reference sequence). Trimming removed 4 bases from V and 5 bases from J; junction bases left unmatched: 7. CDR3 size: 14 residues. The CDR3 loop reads CASSVGRQGDTQYF. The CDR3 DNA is TGTGCCAGCAGCGTCGGACGACAGGGAGATACGCAGTATTTT.

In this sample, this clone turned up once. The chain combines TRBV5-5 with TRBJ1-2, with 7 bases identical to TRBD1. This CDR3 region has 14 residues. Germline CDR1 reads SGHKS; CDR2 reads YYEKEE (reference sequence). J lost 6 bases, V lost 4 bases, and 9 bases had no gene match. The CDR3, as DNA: TGTGCCAGCAGCCCAAGGACAGGCGGCCATGGCTACACCTTC. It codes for CASSPRTGGHGYTF.

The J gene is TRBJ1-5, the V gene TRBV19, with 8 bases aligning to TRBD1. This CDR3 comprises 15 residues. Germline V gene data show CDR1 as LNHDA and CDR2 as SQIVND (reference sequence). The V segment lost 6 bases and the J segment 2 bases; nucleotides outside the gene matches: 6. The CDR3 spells CASRTSGGRNQPQHF. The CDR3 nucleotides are TGTGCCAGTAGGACTTCAGGGGGCCGCAATCAGCCCCAGCATTTT.

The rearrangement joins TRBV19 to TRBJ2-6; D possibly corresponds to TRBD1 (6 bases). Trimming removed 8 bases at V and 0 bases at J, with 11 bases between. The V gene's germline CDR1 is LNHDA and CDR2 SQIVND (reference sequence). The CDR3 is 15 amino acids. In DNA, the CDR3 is TGTGCCAGTGAGGGACACAGCTCTGGGGCCAACGTCCTGACTTTC. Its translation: CASEGHSSGANVLTF.

CDR3 DNA: TGTGCCACACCCCCGACCGAACAGGGGGTCGTCACTGAAGCTTTCTTT. This encodes CATPPTEQGVVTEAFF. This chain joins TRBV30 and TRBJ1-1; 8 bases are shared with TRBD1. J was trimmed by 4 bases and V by 8 bases; bases with no gene match: 18. Germline CDR1 and CDR2: GTSNPN and SVGIG (reference sequence). This CDR3 is 16 amino acids long.

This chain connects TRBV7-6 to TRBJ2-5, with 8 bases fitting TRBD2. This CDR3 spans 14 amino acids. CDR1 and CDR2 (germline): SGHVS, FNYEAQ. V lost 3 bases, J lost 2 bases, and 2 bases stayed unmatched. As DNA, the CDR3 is TGTGCCAGCAGCTTCGGCGGGAGGCAAGAGACCCAGTACTTC. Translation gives CASSFGGRQETQYF.

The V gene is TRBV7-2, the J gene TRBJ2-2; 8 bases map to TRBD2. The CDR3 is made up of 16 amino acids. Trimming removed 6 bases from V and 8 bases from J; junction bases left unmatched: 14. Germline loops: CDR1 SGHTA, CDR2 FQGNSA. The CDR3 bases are TGTGCCAGCAGTCGAAATCCGGGACTAGATTCGGGGGAGCTGTTTTTT. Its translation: CASSRNPGLDSGELFF.

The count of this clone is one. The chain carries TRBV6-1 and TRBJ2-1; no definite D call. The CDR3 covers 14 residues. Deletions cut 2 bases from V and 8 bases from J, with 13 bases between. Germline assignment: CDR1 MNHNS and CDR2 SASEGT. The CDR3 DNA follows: TGTGCCAGCAGTGAAAGTCTAGGCCGGTATGAGCAGTTCTTC. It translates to CASSESLGRYEQFF.

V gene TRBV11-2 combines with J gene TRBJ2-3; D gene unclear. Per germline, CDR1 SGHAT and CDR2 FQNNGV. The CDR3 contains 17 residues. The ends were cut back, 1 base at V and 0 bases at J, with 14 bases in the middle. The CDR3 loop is CASSLVGGAASTDTQYF. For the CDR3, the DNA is TGTGCCAGCAGCTTAGTTGGCGGCGCCGCTAGCACAGATACGCAGTATTTT.